What follows is one T cell receptor (beta chain) and its context. These data are taken from a study of PD-L1 blockade in urothelial cancer. For the study at large: Most patients, about 85% of the roughly 29, were males with bladder-origin cancer.

V dropped 3 bases and J dropped 6; count of bases not matched to a gene: 12. From germline, CDR1 is SEHNR and CDR2 FQNEAQ (reference sequence). The CDR3 sequence is 16 residues long. The method was immunoSEQ multiplex PCR; TCRdb's version includes in-frame clones alone and lacks a portion of them. The sample holds some 120,000 clones, 80% to 90% seen once. Time point of the sample: peripheral blood 6 weeks after treatment start. Sequenced here: PBMCs, sampled around atezolizumab (anti-PD-L1) treatment. This TCR came from a man aged 55 to 70 with urothelial cancer. The V call is TRBV7-9, the J call TRBJ2-7; 9 bases align to TRBD1. The CDR3 nucleotides read TGTGCCAGCAGCTTCCCCGTCGGGACAGGGAGTGGCGAGCAGTACTTC. Amino acid sequence: CASSFPVGTGSGEQYF.